This is a list of T cell receptor beta chains from one sample in a study of patients and donors after allogeneic stem cell transplantation. Using its own MiXCR run on the RT-PCR reads, TCRdb lists one record per CDR3 protein. The sample has about a million distinct CDR3 sequences; 15% to 20% are singletons. The sequenced sample was blood, either unsorted or a sorted T cell fraction (not recorded which). These receptors came from a human donor who was either an allogeneic HSCT recipient or a stem cell or donor lymphocyte infusion donor (not recorded which). It is not recorded whose cells these are; they may come from a transplant donor. Both conserved end residues are part of each CDR3. The order of the fields is V gene, J gene, CDR3 length, D gene, clone size, CDR3 protein, CDR3 DNA. A D gene is named only where the DNA matches it firmly. Size is stated for part of the rows, as once, few or many counts, or as a class when the clone is expanded.

TRBV2	TRBJ2-3	16	NA	NA	CASGFMADLSADTQYF	TGTGCCAGCGGATTTATGGCAGACCTAAGCGCAGATACGCAGTATTTT
TRBV7-7	TRBJ2-7	15	TRBD2	few	CASSDWLAGVYEQYF	TGTGCCAGCAGCGATTGGTTAGCGGGAGTTTACGAGCAGTACTTC
TRBV12-3/TRBV12-4	TRBJ1-1	13	NA	few	CASQRGQNTEAFF	TGTGCCAGTCAAAGGGGACAGAACACTGAAGCTTTCTTT
TRBV30	TRBJ2-7	11	NA	NA	CAWSTANEQYF	TGTGCCTGGTCTACCGCCAACGAGCAGTACTTC
TRBV7-2	TRBJ2-3	16	NA	NA	CASSLVPGSPTDTQYF	TGTGCCAGCAGCTTAGTCCCCGGATCCCCCACAGATACGCAGTATTTT
TRBV20-1	TRBJ1-2	13	NA	NA	CSAKKTVNYGYTF	TGCAGTGCTAAAAAGACGGTTAACTATGGCTACACCTTC
TRBV24-1	TRBJ2-7	12	NA	NA	CATSDLGLEQYF	TGTGCCACCAGTGATTTGGGGCTCGAGCAGTACTTC
TRBV2	TRBJ1-6	13	NA	NA	CASSEERESPLHF	TGTGCCAGCAGTGAGGAGAGGGAATCACCCCTCCACTTT
TRBV5-1	TRBJ1-2	14	TRBD1	few	CASSGGQLTYGYTF	TGCGCCAGCAGCGGGGGACAGTTAACCTATGGCTACACCTTC
TRBV7-8	TRBJ2-2	16	TRBD2	NA	CASSPRTSENTGELFF	TGTGCCAGCAGCCCGAGGACTAGCGAGAACACCGGGGAGCTGTTTTTT
TRBV6-1	TRBJ1-1	13	NA	NA	CASIDGPNTEAFF	TGTGCCAGCATAGACGGACCGAACACTGAAGCTTTCTTT
TRBV5-6	TRBJ1-5	16	TRBD1	few	CASSLLQGNSNQPQHF	TGTGCCAGCAGCCTTTTACAGGGGAATAGCAATCAGCCCCAGCATTTT
TRBV20-1	TRBJ1-2	16	TRBD1	NA	CSARAPMGQGPYGYTF	TGCAGTGCTAGAGCCCCAATGGGACAGGGCCCCTATGGCTACACCTTC
TRBV21-1	TRBJ2-2	19	NA	NA	CASSKAEGLAVTETGELFF	TGTGCCAGCAGCAAAGCGGAGGGACTAGCGGTCACAGAGACCGGGGAGCTGTTTTTT
TRBV6-1	TRBJ1-5	14	NA	NA	CASSPWTPNQPQHF	TGTGCCAGCAGTCCTTGGACACCTAATCAGCCCCAGCATTTT
TRBV6-5	TRBJ2-1	13	NA	NA	CASSSISGHEQFF	TGTGCCAGCAGTTCCATCTCTGGCCATGAGCAGTTCTTC
TRBV20-1	TRBJ1-2	13	TRBD1	many	CSARETNRGGYTF	TGCAGTGCTAGAGAAACTAACAGGGGAGGCTACACCTTC
TRBV7-9	TRBJ2-2	13	NA	NA	CASSLVISGELFF	TGTGCCAGCAGCTTGGTGATTTCGGGGGAGCTGTTTTTT
TRBV30	TRBJ1-6	13	NA	NA	CAWSDRSNSPLHF	TGTGCCTGGAGTGACAGGAGCAATTCACCCCTCCACTTT
TRBV29-1	TRBJ2-1	14	TRBD2	NA	CSGEGLAGVHEQFF	TGCAGCGGCGAGGGACTAGCGGGAGTACATGAGCAGTTCTTC
TRBV11-2	TRBJ2-3	16	NA	NA	CASGTQPRRGTDTQYF	TGTGCCAGCGGGACACAACCAAGGCGGGGCACAGATACGCAGTATTTT
TRBV4-3	TRBJ1-2	15	TRBD1	few	CASSQKLQGASGYTF	TGCGCCAGCAGCCAAAAACTGCAGGGGGCGAGCGGCTACACCTTC
TRBV20-1	TRBJ2-3	11	NA	NA	CSQGTEDTQYF	TGCAGTCAAGGAACCGAAGATACGCAGTATTTT
TRBV5-6	TRBJ1-1	16	NA	NA	CASSDSRVRVNTEAFF	TGTGCCAGCAGCGACTCCAGGGTTCGGGTGAACACTGAAGCTTTCTTT
TRBV20-1	TRBJ2-5	11	NA	NA	CSSGHQETQYF	TGCAGCAGCGGCCATCAAGAGACCCAGTACTTC
TRBV5-1	TRBJ2-2	16	NA	few	CASSLIPGLRTGELFF	TGCGCCAGCAGCTTGATTCCGGGGCTAAGAACCGGGGAGCTGTTTTTT
TRBV10-3	TRBJ1-2	14	NA	many	CAISGAGAVYGYTF	TGTGCCATCAGTGGAGCAGGGGCCGTCTATGGCTACACCTTC
TRBV4-3	TRBJ2-7	14	NA	NA	CASSQETGGVKQYF	TGCGCCAGCAGCCAAGAGACAGGAGGGGTGAAGCAGTACTTC
TRBV7-9	TRBJ2-3	15	NA	NA	CASSTTGGSTDTQYF	TGTGCCAGCAGCACTACTGGGGGGAGCACAGATACGCAGTATTTT
TRBV9	TRBJ2-2	16	TRBD1	few	CASSPPRQGDTGELFF	TGTGCCAGCAGCCCACCGCGACAGGGGGACACCGGGGAGCTGTTTTTT
TRBV9	TRBJ2-1	15	NA	NA	CASSARAPGHNEQFF	TGTGCCAGCAGCGCCCGGGCCCCAGGGCACAATGAGCAGTTCTTC
TRBV11-2	TRBJ2-7	14	TRBD1	NA	CASSLWTGKGEQYF	TGTGCCAGCAGCTTGTGGACAGGGAAAGGCGAGCAGTACTTC
TRBV27	TRBJ2-3	15	NA	NA	CASSPWTVRTDTQYF	TGTGCCAGCAGTCCTTGGACAGTGCGCACAGATACGCAGTATTTT
TRBV24-1	TRBJ2-7	12	NA	many	CATSASLYEQYF	TGTGCCACCAGTGCCTCCCTCTACGAGCAGTACTTC
TRBV5-4	TRBJ2-1	20	TRBD1	few	CASSLDLRDRGIMIDNEQFF	TGTGCCAGCAGCTTGGATTTGAGGGACAGGGGAATTATGATCGACAATGAGCAGTTCTTC
TRBV12-3/TRBV12-4	TRBJ2-2	15	NA	few	CASSYRQKSTGELFF	TGTGCCAGCAGTTACCGACAGAAATCCACCGGGGAGCTGTTTTTT
TRBV12-3/TRBV12-4	TRBJ2-1	14	NA	many	CASSHSGSYNEQFF	TGTGCCAGCAGTCACAGCGGATCCTACAATGAGCAGTTCTTC
TRBV12-3/TRBV12-4	TRBJ2-3	14	NA	NA	CASSFQGRADTQYF	TGTGCCAGCAGTTTTCAGGGAAGGGCAGATACGCAGTATTTT
TRBV7-2	TRBJ2-3	15	NA	NA	CASSYTSGYTDTQYF	TGTGCCAGCAGCTACACGTCGGGTTATACAGATACGCAGTATTTT
TRBV5-1	TRBJ2-5	16	NA	NA	CASSATVQGMGETQYF	TGCGCCAGCAGCGCAACGGTCCAGGGGATGGGGGAGACCCAGTACTTC
TRBV2	TRBJ1-6	11	NA	NA	CASKDHSPLHF	TGTGCCAGCAAGGACCATTCACCCCTCCACTTT
TRBV24-1	TRBJ2-3	13	NA	NA	CATSDFVQGAQYF	TGTGCCACCAGTGATTTTGTCCAGGGTGCGCAGTATTTT
TRBV20-1	TRBJ1-4	13	NA	NA	CSARDRIREKLFF	TGCAGTGCTAGAGATCGGATTCGGGAAAAACTGTTTTTT
TRBV6-1	TRBJ1-2	15	NA	NA	CASSEGGRGSYGYTF	TGTGCCAGCAGTGAAGGTGGCAGGGGTAGCTATGGCTACACCTTC
TRBV6-2/TRBV6-3	TRBJ2-3	14	TRBD1	NA	CASSQLGGSDTQYF	TGTGCCAGCAGTCAACTAGGGGGCTCGGATACGCAGTATTTT
TRBV6-2/TRBV6-3	TRBJ1-5	17	TRBD1	NA	CASSDAGGHGNNQPQHF	TGTGCCAGCAGCGACGCAGGGGGCCATGGGAATAATCAGCCCCAGCATTTT
TRBV7-2	TRBJ1-3	17	TRBD1	few	CASSFTPGGFSGNTIYF	TGTGCCAGCAGCTTTACGCCAGGGGGCTTCTCTGGAAACACCATATATTTT
TRBV7-2	TRBJ2-5	13	NA	few	CASSLVRAETQYF	TGTGCCAGCAGCTTGGTCAGGGCGGAGACCCAGTACTTC
TRBV12-3/TRBV12-4	TRBJ1-2	13	NA	few	CASSFHTAYGYTF	TGTGCCAGCAGCTTCCATACAGCCTATGGCTACACCTTC
TRBV4-3	TRBJ2-1	14	NA	NA	CASSHRESYNEQFF	TGCGCCAGCAGCCACAGGGAGAGCTACAATGAGCAGTTCTTC
TRBV12-3/TRBV12-4	TRBJ2-1	15	NA	few	CASSREGGARHEQFF	TGTGCCAGCAGCCGCGAGGGGGGGGCGCGACATGAGCAGTTCTTC
TRBV29-1	TRBJ1-1	16	TRBD1	NA	CSVVGVVGQGASEAFF	TGCAGCGTTGTCGGTGTTGTGGGACAGGGGGCATCTGAAGCTTTCTTT
TRBV18	TRBJ2-5	13	NA	NA	CASFAGPQETQYF	TGTGCCAGCTTCGCCGGGCCCCAAGAGACCCAGTACTTC
TRBV24-1	TRBJ2-1	14	NA	few	CATSDLRTDYEQFF	TGTGCCACCAGTGACCTCCGGACAGACTATGAGCAGTTCTTC
TRBV6-1	TRBJ2-3	14	TRBD2	few	CASRGLAQTDTQYF	TGTGCCAGCAGAGGACTAGCTCAAACAGATACGCAGTATTTT